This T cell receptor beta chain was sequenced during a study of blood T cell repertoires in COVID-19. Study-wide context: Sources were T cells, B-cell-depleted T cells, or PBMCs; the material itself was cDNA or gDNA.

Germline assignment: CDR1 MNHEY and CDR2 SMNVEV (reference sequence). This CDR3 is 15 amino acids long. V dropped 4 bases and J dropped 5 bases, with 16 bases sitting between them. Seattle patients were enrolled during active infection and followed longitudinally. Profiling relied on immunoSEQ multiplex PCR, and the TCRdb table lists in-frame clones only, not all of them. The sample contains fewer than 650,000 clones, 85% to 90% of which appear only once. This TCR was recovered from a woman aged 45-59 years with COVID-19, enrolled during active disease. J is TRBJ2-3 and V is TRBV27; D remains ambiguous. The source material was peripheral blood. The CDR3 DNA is TGTGCCAGCAGTTCCGTGGCAGGTGCCCGAGATACGCAGTATTTT. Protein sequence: CASSSVAGARDTQYF.